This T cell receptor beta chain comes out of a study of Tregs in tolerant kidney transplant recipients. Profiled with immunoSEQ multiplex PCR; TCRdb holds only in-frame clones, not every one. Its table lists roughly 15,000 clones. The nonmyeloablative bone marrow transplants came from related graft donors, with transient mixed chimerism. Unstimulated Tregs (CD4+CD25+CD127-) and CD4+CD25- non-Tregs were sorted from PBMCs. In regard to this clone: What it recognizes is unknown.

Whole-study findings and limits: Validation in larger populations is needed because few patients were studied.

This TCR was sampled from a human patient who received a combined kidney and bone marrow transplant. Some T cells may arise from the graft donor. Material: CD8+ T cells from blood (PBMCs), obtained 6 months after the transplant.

CDR3: CASSQVGGPRTGTGTIYF. The CDR3 DNA, read in part, is TGCGCCAGCAGCCAAGTAGGAGGACCCCGGACAGGAACAGGCACC. The chain employs TRBV4-1 and TRBJ1-3; TRBD1 aligns across 7 bases. Sequencing ends 3 residues short of the CDR3 end; the germline J gene provides the rest. Germline loops: CDR1 MGHRA, CDR2 YSYEKL. The V and J ends lost 1 base and 9 bases, in that order; junction bases with no gene match: 18. This CDR3 has 18 amino acids.